The 8 T cell receptor beta chains below were found in one sample sequenced in a study of blood T cell repertoires in COVID-19. This table comes from immunoSEQ multiplex PCR, and its TCRdb copy is limited to in-frame clones, with some not included. The repertoire consists of approximately 270,000 clones, with about 91% occurring once and the leading ten covering 1.2%. Sequenced material: PBMCs or T cells enriched from blood (not recorded which). All receptors derive from a human donor in a cohort exposed to, infected with or recovered from COVID-19 (not recorded which). The donor label of this sample is uncertain.

This clone was counted a single time. The V call is TRBV6-1, the J call TRBJ2-3, with D tentatively TRBD2 (6 bases). V shed 0 bases and J shed 6 bases, with 7 bases lying between them. The germline gives CDR1 MNHNS, CDR2 SASEGT. The length of the CDR3 is 13 residues. The CDR3 sequence is CASSEAGGDTQYF. CDR3 DNA sequence: TGTGCCAGCAGTGAAGCTGGGGGGGATACGCAGTATTTT.

J is TRBJ1-6 and V is TRBV5-6; D unresolved. Germline V gene data show CDR1 as SGHDT and CDR2 as YYEEEE. The CDR3 loop spans 12 amino acids. Trimming took 1 base from V and 7 from J, leaving 3 bases between them. As DNA, the CDR3 is TGTGCCAGCAGCTTGAGCAATTCACCCCTCCACTTT. Its protein is CASSLSNSPLHF. Full variable domain (missing parts from reference TRBV5-6 and TRBJ1-6): DAGVTQSPTHLIKTRGQQVTLRCSPKSGHDTVSWYQQALGQGPQFIFQYYEEEERQRGNFPDRFSGHQFPNYSSELNVNALLLGDSALYLCASSLSNSPLHFGNGTRLTVT.

J is TRBJ2-3 and V is TRBV7-9, with 9 bases lining up with TRBD1. V dropped 3 bases and J dropped 3; count of bases not matched to a gene: 4. The CDR3 covers 15 residues. The germline V gene encodes CDR1 SEHNR and CDR2 FQNEAQ (reference sequence). The DNA for the CDR3 is TGTGCCAGCAGCTTGGGACAGGGCACGACAGATACGCAGTATTTT. Translating gives CASSLGQGTTDTQYF.

The V call is TRBV30, the J call TRBJ2-7, with 10 bases lining up with TRBD1. Germline CDR1 GTSNPN, CDR2 SVGIG (reference sequence). The CDR3 has 13 amino acids. After removal of 6 bases from V and 5 bases from J, the junction contained 7 bases not matched to a gene. The CDR3 loop reads CACSGTGVHEQYF. DNA of the CDR3: TGTGCCTGTTCCGGGACAGGGGTGCACGAGCAGTACTTC.

The chain employs TRBV2 and TRBJ2-4, with D perhaps TRBD2 (5 bases). This CDR3 is 14 amino acids long. Germline lookup yields CDR1 SNHLY and CDR2 FYNNEI. V lost 6 bases, J lost 2 bases, and 11 bases lay in between. This CDR3 reads CASRPGNTKNIQYF. The CDR3 coding sequence is TGTGCCAGCAGGCCCGGGAATACCAAAAACATTCAGTACTTC.

The rearrangement joins TRBV5-1 to TRBJ2-5; D unresolved. Germline values: CDR1 SGHRS, CDR2 YFSETQ. Trimming pared 3 bases from V and 10 bases from J, leaving 13 bases between. The CDR3 has 12 residues. Here the CDR3 reads CASSCLQCDQYF. CDR3 nucleotides: TGCGCCAGCAGCTGCCTACAGTGTGACCAGTACTTC.

The chain links TRBV6-5 to TRBJ2-1; 14 bases map to TRBD2. V shed 6 bases and J 7 bases; nucleotides not matched to a gene: 5. CDR1 and CDR2 from the germline V gene are MNHEY and SVGAGI. There are 15 residues in the CDR3. CDR3 coding DNA: TGTGCCAGCAGCGACGGGACTAGCGGGGGTAATGAGCAGTTCTTC. Its translation: CASSDGTSGGNEQFF.

The rearrangement links TRBV7-9 to TRBJ1-5; TRBD1 might be the D (6 bases). Germline loops: CDR1 SEHNR, CDR2 FQNEAQ (reference sequence). CDR3 length: 14 amino acids. V was cut by 1 base and J by 7 bases, with 11 bases left in between. CDR3 coding DNA: TGTGCCAGCAGCTTAGGCCAGGGGTACCAGCCCCAGCATTTT. This encodes CASSLGQGYQPQHF.